The 9 T cell receptor beta chains listed next were all sequenced from one sample in a study of blood T cell repertoires in COVID-19. Produced via immunoSEQ multiplex PCR; TCRdb's table is partial and in-frame only. This table holds 250,000 to 300,000 clones, 80% to 95% found once. Sequencing was done on a sample of peripheral blood. The receptors shown here come from a woman in her twenties or thirties with COVID-19, enrolled during active disease.

The sample holds one count of this clone. This chain links TRBV29-1 with TRBJ2-1, with 11 bases fitting TRBD2. The germline CDR1 and CDR2 sequences are SQVTM and ANQGSEA. The CDR3 consists of 17 residues. The trim removed 2 bases at V and 2 bases at J, leaving 8 bases unmatched. Here the CDR3 DNA reads TGCAGCGTTGAATGGTTTGGGACTAGCGGTGCCTACAATGAGCAGTTCTTC. Its translation is CSVEWFGTSGAYNEQFF.

This clone appeared a few times. The V gene is TRBV27, the J gene TRBJ2-1, with 10 positions matching TRBD1. Per the germline V gene, CDR1 is MNHEY and CDR2 is SMNVEV (reference sequence). CDR3 length: 18 residues. With 0 bases clipped from V and 9 bases from J, the junction kept 14 bases outside the gene matches. The CDR3 reads CASSLSSPTGGHVIEQFF. DNA of the CDR3: TGTGCCAGCAGTTTATCGTCCCCGACAGGGGGCCATGTTATTGAGCAGTTCTTC.

This rearrangement joins TRBV6-5 to TRBJ1-2; D remains ambiguous. V lost 0 bases and J lost 2, with 7 bases in between. CDR3 size: 14 residues. Per the germline V gene, CDR1 is MNHEY and CDR2 is SVGAGI. The CDR3 sequence: CASSYSGGNYGYTF. In DNA, the CDR3 is TGTGCCAGCAGTTACTCTGGAGGGAACTATGGCTACACCTTC.

The V and J genes are TRBV27 and TRBJ1-5, with 8 bases aligning to TRBD1. Trimming cost V 6 bases and J 0 bases; bases outside gene matches: 1. The CDR3 has 14 residues. In germline, CDR1 is MNHEY, CDR2 SMNVEV (reference sequence). The CDR3 sequence is CASSGTGSNQPQHF. CDR3 sequence (DNA): TGTGCCAGCAGCGGGACAGGTAGCAATCAGCCCCAGCATTTT.

V is TRBV6-5 and J is TRBJ1-5; 7 nucleotides agree with TRBD1. With V trimmed by 5 bases and J by 1 base, 2 bases remained unmatched. Germline V gives CDR1 MNHEY, CDR2 SVGAGI. CDR3 length equals 14 residues. The CDR3 DNA is TGTGCCAGCAGTCAGGACAGGAGCAATCAGCCCCAGCATTTT. Amino acids: CASSQDRSNQPQHF.

This clone was picked up a small number of times. The genes are TRBV9 and TRBJ2-1, with 11 bases fitting TRBD1. The V segment lost 4 bases and the J segment 9 bases; nucleotides outside the gene matches: 9. Germline CDR1 reads SGDLS; CDR2 reads YYNGEE. The CDR3 is made up of 15 amino acids. CDR3 loop: CASSPLPGQGAEQFF. The CDR3 nucleotides are TGTGCCAGCAGCCCGCTACCAGGACAGGGGGCTGAGCAGTTCTTC. Looking up the rest from reference TRBV9 and TRBJ2-1 gives the full variable domain: DSGVTQTPKHLITATGQRVTLRCSPRSGDLSVYWYQQSLDQGLQFLIQYYNGEERAKGNILERFSAQQFPDLHSELNLSSLELGDSALYFCASSPLPGQGAEQFFGPGTRLTVL.

J is TRBJ2-2 and V is TRBV5-1, with a possible D match to TRBD2 (6 bases). Trimming left V 4 bases short and J 8 bases short, with 21 bases between. The CDR3 has 16 amino acids. CDR1 is SGHRS, CDR2 YFSETQ, per germline. In DNA form, the CDR3 reads TGCGCCAGCAGCCCGGGAGACGGGCCTGGACCGGGGGAGCTGTTTTTT. The encoded protein is CASSPGDGPGPGELFF.

The J gene is TRBJ1-2, the V gene TRBV7-8; 7 positions match TRBD1. Germline lookup yields CDR1 SGHVS and CDR2 FQNEAQ. The CDR3 extends over 14 amino acids. V dropped 3 bases and J dropped 8; count of bases not matched to a gene: 9. CDR3 bases: TGTGCCAGCAGCTTTAATTCCCCGGACAGGGGCTACACCTTC. Translation gives CASSFNSPDRGYTF.

This chain connects TRBV27 to TRBJ2-2; possible D gene TRBD2, 6 bases. Germline values: CDR1 MNHEY, CDR2 SMNVEV (reference sequence). This CDR3 is built from 15 residues. V lost 5 bases and J 0 bases, leaving 10 bases between the germline ends. CDR3 protein: CASSPTSSNTGELFF. DNA of the CDR3: TGTGCCAGCAGTCCTACTAGCTCGAACACCGGGGAGCTGTTTTTT.